The clone carrying this T cell receptor (beta chain) was observed once. No antigen is known for it. TCRdb keeps only in-frame clones here, not all; method: immunoSEQ multiplex PCR. The table has approximately 76,000 clones, around nine tenths seen once. The data stem from a study of T cell responses to AZD1222 COVID-19 vaccine. General study findings and limits: Nearly half of spike-specific TCRs reportedly target unmutated variant regions. The study sampled repertoires only after the peak T cell response. A rise in Spike-specific TCR breadth and depth followed two AZD1222 doses. The study identified only five to seven AZD1222 recipients as seropositive at baseline.

Trimming pared 3 bases from V and 1 base from J, leaving 15 bases between. CDR1 and CDR2 (germline): LNHDA, SQIVND (reference sequence). The CDR3 contains 16 residues. Specimen: peripheral blood, collected on day 0 of MenACWY control vaccination. The rearrangement links TRBV19 to TRBJ1-1; a weak D match, TRBD1 (6 bases). The receptor comes from an adult in good health. The CDR3 here is CASSMYSGAQNTEAFF. CDR3 DNA sequence: TGTGCCAGTAGTATGTATTCAGGGGCACAGAACACTGAAGCTTTCTTT.